This T cell receptor beta chain stems from a study of T cell responses to AZD1222 COVID-19 vaccine. This CDR3 spans 20 amino acids. Trimming cost V 3 bases and J 0 bases, with 26 bases left between them. Germline loops: CDR1 MNHEY, CDR2 SMNVEV (reference sequence). Sequencing used immunoSEQ multiplex PCR; TCRdb keeps in-frame clones, though not all of them. This repertoire shows about 150,000 clones, more than 85% found once; its top ten account for around 1.3%. The sequences come from peripheral blood, collected 28 days after the second AZD1222 dose. The receptor's source is an adult who received the AZD1222 COVID-19 vaccine. The rearrangement joins TRBV27 to TRBJ1-1; D is ambiguous. The CDR3 nucleotides read TGTGCCAGCAGTTTTGAGCCGGGAGGTCCCTCTTCTTGGATGAACACTGAAGCTTTCTTT. Translated: CASSFEPGGPSSWMNTEAFF.